This entry lists 19 T cell receptor beta chains sequenced from one sample in a study of shared clonotypes between healthy human individuals. Libraries were prepared by immunoSEQ multiplex PCR; TCRdb keeps only in-frame clonotypes and omits some of them. This table has 2 million to 2.5 million clones, 80% to 95% appearing once. The source material was naive CD4+ T cells from PBMCs. The subset denotes: CD45RA+ positively selected. Receptors were obtained from a man aged 18 to 29 in good health. Some clones in this sample may be carry-over from other donors' samples.

V and J are TRBV4-2 and TRBJ1-2; no clear D gene. Per germline, CDR1 LGHNA and CDR2 YNFKEQ. The V gene lost 0 bases and the J gene lost 4 bases, with 18 bases spanning the gap. CDR3 length: 17 residues. In DNA, the CDR3 is TGTGCCAGCAGCCAAGATGGCCTAGGAGCCACCATCTATGGCTACACCTTC. The encoded protein is CASSQDGLGATIYGYTF.

J is TRBJ2-1 and V is TRBV18; D tentatively reads TRBD1 or TRBD2 (6 bases each). The germline V gene has CDR1 KGHSH and CDR2 LQKENI. V lost 4 bases to trimming and J lost 5 bases, with 18 bases between them. The CDR3 consists of 16 residues. The CDR3 spells CASSRGAYLGDNEQFF. The CDR3 nucleotides read TGTGCCAGCTCACGGGGGGCGTATCTCGGGGACAATGAGCAGTTCTTC.

The genes are TRBV11-3 and TRBJ2-1; 15 nucleotides align to TRBD2. Germline trimming cut 3 bases from V and 10 bases from J; bases unmatched to any gene: 10. The CDR3 has 17 residues. CDR1 and CDR2 from the germline V gene are SGHNT and YENEEA. The CDR3 here is CASSLGLAGGRPREQFF. DNA of the CDR3: TGTGCCAGCAGCTTGGGACTAGCGGGAGGCCGACCCCGGGAGCAGTTCTTC.

The genes are TRBV13 and TRBJ2-5, with D uncertain. The V gene lost 5 bases and the J gene lost 0 bases, with 7 bases spanning the gap. CDR1 and CDR2 (germline): PRHDT, FYEKMQ (reference sequence). The CDR3 consists of 13 residues. CDR3 sequence: CASSISDQETQYF. In DNA, the CDR3 is TGTGCCAGCAGCATCAGCGACCAAGAGACCCAGTACTTC.

V usage is TRBV29-1 and J usage is TRBJ2-7; 7 bases align to TRBD1. This CDR3 comprises 14 residues. Germline V gene data show CDR1 as SQVTM and CDR2 as ANQGSEA. The V segment lost 6 bases and the J segment 3 bases; nucleotides outside the gene matches: 11. The CDR3 loop is CSVARRQGFYEQYF. In DNA, the CDR3 is TGCAGCGTAGCGCGTAGACAGGGATTCTACGAGCAGTACTTC.

J is TRBJ2-1 and V is TRBV7-2; weak D call: TRBD2 (5 bases). Germline V lookup: CDR1 SGHTA, CDR2 FQGNSA. This CDR3 region has 13 residues. V shed 1 base and J shed 9 bases, with 10 bases lying between them. CDR3 sequence (DNA): TGTGCCAGCAGCTTAGTGAGGGTGGGTGAGCAGTTCTTC. As protein: CASSLVRVGEQFF.

The CDR3 region is CASSALAGGPSAGELFF. The CDR3 DNA sequence: TGTGCCAGCAGCGCCCTTGCGGGAGGGCCCTCGGCCGGGGAGCTGTTTTTT. The chain is built from TRBV5-6 and TRBJ2-2; 9 positions match TRBD2. From germline, CDR1 is SGHDT and CDR2 YYEEEE. This CDR3 contains 17 residues. V was clipped by 4 bases and J by 6 bases; unmatched bases: 13.

This clone was detected only a few times. Other nucleotide sequences from this sample produce the same CDR3. This chain joins TRBV28 and TRBJ1-5; D is unresolved. The CDR3 consists of 11 residues. Germline CDR1 MDHEN, CDR2 SYDVKM. V was pared by 4 bases and J by 7 bases, with 5 bases between. CDR3 protein: CASSSTQPQHF. CDR3 nucleotide sequence: TGTGCCAGCAGTTCAACCCAGCCCCAGCATTTT.

The chain couples TRBV30 to TRBJ2-1; 11 bases align to TRBD2. Per the germline V gene, CDR1 is GTSNPN and CDR2 is SVGIG (reference sequence). This CDR3 has 14 amino acids. Trimming removed 5 bases from V and 2 bases from J; junction bases left unmatched: 2. The CDR3 bases are TGTGCCTGGGGGACTAGCGGAACCTACAATGAGCAGTTCTTC. Translation: CAWGTSGTYNEQFF. The full variable domain, its missing parts supplied by reference TRBV30 and TRBJ2-1, is SQTIHQWPATLVQPVGSPLSLECTVEGTSNPNLYWYRQAAGRGLQLLFYSVGIGQISSEVPQNLSASRPQDRQFILSSKKLLLSDSGFYLCAWGTSGTYNEQFFGPGTRLTVL.

The genes are TRBV2 and TRBJ2-5; D may be TRBD1 (5 bases). V was clipped by 7 bases and J by 4 bases, with 10 bases between them. This CDR3 is 12 amino acids long. CDR1 SNHLY and CDR2 FYNNEI come from the germline V gene. The CDR3, as DNA: TGTGCCAGCACAGGGCTACGAGAGACCCAGTACTTC. This codes for CASTGLRETQYF.

This clone appeared a few times. The V gene is TRBV5-1, the J gene TRBJ2-1; the D gene is possibly TRBD2 (6 bases). The ends were cut back, 9 bases at V and 5 bases at J, with 18 bases in the middle. The CDR3 has 14 residues. CDR1 is SGHRS and CDR2 is YFSETQ in the germline V gene. The CDR3 coding sequence is TGCGCCACCGGCCGGGGAGGTCTAGACAATGAGCAGTTCTTC. Residues: CATGRGGLDNEQFF.

This sequence joins TRBV5-1 and TRBJ2-5, with D perhaps being TRBD1 or TRBD2 (5 bases each). CDR1 and CDR2 from the germline V gene are SGHRS and YFSETQ. CDR3 length: 11 amino acids. Trimming shortened V by 6 bases and J by 5 bases, and 8 bases separated the two germline ends. DNA of the CDR3: TGCGCCAGCAAGTGGGGGGAGACCCAGTACTTC. It is translated as CASKWGETQYF.

The genes are TRBV14 and TRBJ1-2, with D maybe TRBD1 (5 bases). Germline values: CDR1 SGHDN, CDR2 FVKESK. V was pared by 0 bases and J by 4 bases, with 12 bases between. The CDR3 extends over 15 amino acids. CDR3 sequence reads: CASSQDSARVYGYTF. CDR3 bases: TGTGCCAGCAGCCAAGATTCGGCCAGGGTCTATGGCTACACCTTC.

The J gene is TRBJ2-3, the V gene TRBV19, with 9 bases that match TRBD1. The V and J ends lost 6 bases and 2 bases, in that order; junction bases with no gene match: 12. The germline CDR1 and CDR2 sequences are LNHDA and SQIVND (reference sequence). The CDR3 is 17 amino acids. CDR3 DNA sequence: TGTGCCAGTAGCCGACACCTAGGGACAGGGATCACAGATACGCAGTATTTT. This sequence encodes CASSRHLGTGITDTQYF.

CDR3 protein: CASSSQGSNYGYTF. CDR3 nucleotides: TGTGCCAGCAGTTCTCAGGGCAGTAACTATGGCTACACCTTC. The chain employs TRBV28 and TRBJ1-2, with D tentatively TRBD1 (5 bases). Per the germline V gene, CDR1 is MDHEN and CDR2 is SYDVKM. With 4 bases removed from V and 1 base from J, the gap between germline ends came to 10 bases. This CDR3 is built from 14 residues.

The chain recombines TRBV5-1 with TRBJ1-3, with D possibly matching TRBD1 (6 bases). V was shortened by 4 bases and J by 0 bases, with 11 bases between the two germline ends. The CDR3 is 15 residues long. Germline V lookup: CDR1 SGHRS, CDR2 YFSETQ. The CDR3 DNA follows: TGCGCCAGCAGCCAGGGGCCGACCTCTGGAAACACCATATATTTT. This codes for CASSQGPTSGNTIYF. Variable domain in full (rest from reference TRBV5-1 and TRBJ1-3): KAGVTQTPRYLIKTRGQQVTLSCSPISGHRSVSWYQQTPGQGLQFLFEYFSETQRNKGNFPGRFSGRQFSNSRSEMNVSTLELGDSALYLCASSQGPTSGNTIYFGEGSWLTVV.

The chain recombines TRBV6-1 with TRBJ2-1, with TRBD2 matching 10 bases. This CDR3 comprises 15 residues. CDR1 and CDR2 from the germline V gene are MNHNS and SASEGT. Trimming at V came to 7 bases and at J to 8 bases, leaving 11 bases not matched to a gene. The CDR3 is CASTAGTSVSDEQFF. The CDR3 nucleotides read TGTGCCAGCACAGCCGGGACTAGCGTTAGCGATGAGCAGTTCTTC.

The gene calls are TRBV11-2 and TRBJ2-1, with 8 bases lining up with TRBD2. V trimming: 2 bases; J trimming: 3 bases; junction bases outside the gene matches: 9. CDR1 SGHAT and CDR2 FQNNGV come from the germline V gene. The CDR3 consists of 17 residues. The CDR3 coding sequence is TGTGCCAGCAGCTTATACGCTAGCGGGCAGAGCTACAATGAGCAGTTCTTC. It specifies CASSLYASGQSYNEQFF.

The CDR3 sequence is CAISENGRTGELFF. CDR3 DNA sequence: TGTGCCATCAGTGAAAACGGGAGGACCGGGGAGCTGTTTTTT. This chain connects TRBV10-3 to TRBJ2-2; 7 bases are a match to TRBD2. Looked up from germline, CDR1 is ENHRY and CDR2 is SYGVKD. The CDR3 length is 14 residues. Trimming took 3 bases from V and 5 from J; bases not matched to a gene: 3.